Each of the 23 T cell receptor beta chains below was sequenced from the same sample in a study of technical replicates of blood from several donors. Clones were sequenced by immunoSEQ multiplex PCR, and TCRdb holds only the in-frame ones, with some missing. The sample lists 70,000 to 95,000 clones; 85% to 95% were seen once. The sample comprised T cells isolated from PBMCs. The receptor source for this set is a human donor in good health.

The V and J genes are TRBV29-1 and TRBJ2-1; D may be TRBD2 (5 bases). V was clipped by 6 bases and J by 3 bases, with 30 bases between them. The CDR3 runs to 19 residues. Germline CDR1 reads SQVTM; CDR2 reads ANQGSEA. CDR3 coding DNA: TGCAGCGTACAGAACCCCCTCACGCCCGTCGGAGGCCGCTACAATGAGCAGTTCTTC. Translation: CSVQNPLTPVGGRYNEQFF.

CDR3 bases: TGTGCCAGTAGTACACCGACCGGGACAGGTTTTCGCAATGAGCAGTTCTTC. It yields the protein CASSTPTGTGFRNEQFF. This sequence joins TRBV19 and TRBJ2-1; TRBD1 agrees at 8 bases. CDR1 is LNHDA, CDR2 SQIVND, per germline (reference sequence). CDR3 length: 17 amino acids. Unmatched junction bases numbered 14, after V lost 4 bases and J lost 6 bases.

The chain recombines TRBV30 with TRBJ1-6; TRBD1 matches 7 bases. Germline trimming cut 4 bases from V and 9 bases from J; bases unmatched to any gene: 3. This CDR3 is 12 amino acids long. Germline loops: CDR1 GTSNPN, CDR2 SVGIG (reference sequence). CDR3 nucleotide sequence: TGTGCCTGGATCGCAGGGGGTTCACCCCTCCACTTT. Its protein is CAWIAGGSPLHF.

The chain joins TRBV12-5 to TRBJ2-2; 7 bases are a match to TRBD2. J lost 7 bases, V lost 10 bases, and 9 bases had no gene match. CDR3 length: 13 amino acids. In germline, CDR1 is LGHNT, CDR2 FRNRAP. Here the CDR3 DNA reads TGTGCTACCGACTGGGAGGGCGGCGGGGAGCTGTTTTTT. Its protein product is CATDWEGGGELFF.

The CDR3 DNA is TGTGCCAGCTCACCGGAGACAGTGAATGAAAAACTGTTTTTT. Encoded protein: CASSPETVNEKLFF. The chain has TRBV18 and TRBJ1-4; the D gene is possibly TRBD1 (5 bases). The CDR3 has 14 residues. Trimming took off 3 bases at V and 5 bases at J, with 10 bases between the two ends. Germline CDR1 KGHSH, CDR2 LQKENI. Full variable domain (remainder filled in from reference TRBV18 and TRBJ1-4): NAGVMQNPRHLVRRRGQEARLRCSPMKGHSHVYWYRQLPEEGLKFMVYLQKENIIDESGMPKERFSAEFPKEGPSILRIQQVVRGDSAAYFCASSPETVNEKLFFGSGTQLSVL.

The chain couples TRBV5-1 to TRBJ2-7, with D perhaps matching TRBD1 (6 bases). CDR1 is SGHRS, CDR2 YFSETQ, per germline. The CDR3 consists of 15 residues. V was shortened by 4 bases and J by 2 bases, with 16 bases between the two germline ends. CDR3 region: CASSTRKTGTYEQYF. DNA for the CDR3: TGCGCCAGCAGCACCCGGAAGACAGGTACCTACGAGCAGTACTTC.

The chain is built from TRBV4-1 and TRBJ1-4, with a weak D call TRBD1 (6 bases). Germline V gene lookup returns CDR1 MGHRA and CDR2 YSYEKL. The V end lost 1 base, the J end lost 10 bases, and 28 bases lay between the germline ends. The CDR3 consists of 19 residues. This chain's CDR3 is CASSQGISTDRDVRGKLFF. In DNA form, the CDR3 reads TGCGCCAGCAGCCAAGGAATCTCCACCGACCGGGACGTCAGGGGAAAACTGTTTTTT.

This sequence joins TRBV27 and TRBJ2-7, with D maybe TRBD1 (5 bases). The CDR3 runs 15 residues. The V gene's germline CDR1 is MNHEY and CDR2 SMNVEV (reference sequence). V was cut by 3 bases and J by 2 bases, with 14 bases left in between. The DNA for the CDR3 is TGTGCCAGCAGTTTCCTCTTCGACAGCACCTACGAGCAGTACTTC. Its translation is CASSFLFDSTYEQYF.

This chain uses TRBV12-5 with TRBJ1-1, with a possible D match to TRBD1 (5 bases). The CDR3 length is 14 residues. The V end lost 1 base, the J end lost 1 base, and 7 bases lay between the germline ends. CDR1 is LGHNT, CDR2 FRNRAP, per germline. The CDR3 DNA reads TGTGCTAGTGGTTTGGAGGGGTGGAACACTGAAGCTTTCTTT. Encoded protein: CASGLEGWNTEAFF.

The chain recombines TRBV28 with TRBJ2-2, with 12 nucleotides matching TRBD1. Per germline, CDR1 MDHEN and CDR2 SYDVKM. CDR3 size: 17 residues. The V gene end was trimmed by 2 bases and the J gene end by 3 bases; junction bases not matched to a gene: 4. In nucleotides, the CDR3 is TGTGCCAGCAGTTTACCTGGGGACAGGGGGCACACCGGGGAGCTGTTTTTT. This translates into CASSLPGDRGHTGELFF.

V gene TRBV12-5 combines with J gene TRBJ2-2, with 8 nucleotides matching TRBD1. J was trimmed by 8 bases and V by 0 bases; bases with no gene match: 11. The CDR3 extends over 17 amino acids. The germline V gene has CDR1 LGHNT and CDR2 FRNRAP. This chain's CDR3 is CASGLVLTGASSGELFF. Here the CDR3 DNA reads TGTGCTAGTGGTTTGGTACTGACAGGGGCGTCGTCGGGGGAGCTGTTTTTT.

This chain connects TRBV30 to TRBJ1-1; TRBD1 might be the D (5 bases). The length of the CDR3 is 14 residues. In germline, CDR1 is GTSNPN, CDR2 SVGIG (reference sequence). Trimming removed 4 bases at V and 3 bases at J, with 15 bases between. The CDR3 spells CAWKPGPGDTEAFF. The CDR3 region has the DNA TGTGCCTGGAAACCCGGACCGGGGGACACTGAAGCTTTCTTT. Supplemented by reference TRBV30 and TRBJ1-1, the full variable domain reads SQTIHQWPATLVQPVGSPLSLECTVEGTSNPNLYWYRQAAGRGLQLLFYSVGIGQISSEVPQNLSASRPQDRQFILSSKKLLLSDSGFYLCAWKPGPGDTEAFFGQGTRLTVV.

V usage is TRBV29-1 and J usage is TRBJ1-4, with 11 bases fitting TRBD1. CDR3 size: 15 residues. Germline V gene lookup returns CDR1 SQVTM and CDR2 ANQGSEA. V dropped 2 bases and J dropped 7; count of bases not matched to a gene: 6. The CDR3 DNA sequence: TGCAGCGTTGAAATGGGGGGACAGGGGGGTGAAAAACTGTTTTTT. It yields the protein CSVEMGGQGGEKLFF. Complete variable domain (other parts from reference TRBV29-1 and TRBJ1-4): SAVISQKPSRDICQRGTSLTIQCQVDSQVTMMFWYRQQPGQSLTLIATANQGSEATYESGFVIDKFPISRPNLTFSTLTVSNMSPEDSSIYLCSVEMGGQGGEKLFFGSGTQLSVL.

The rearrangement uses TRBV2 and TRBJ2-6, with D hard to call. Trimming shortened V by 8 bases and J by 0 bases, and 5 bases separated the two germline ends. Germline CDR1 and CDR2: SNHLY and FYNNEI. There are 13 residues in the CDR3. CDR3 nucleotide sequence: TGTGCCAGCCGCAGCTCTGGGGCCAACGTCCTGACTTTC. This translates into CASRSSGANVLTF.

The gene calls are TRBV5-8 and TRBJ1-1; D might be TRBD1 (6 bases). The CDR3 sequence is 16 residues long. The ends were cut back, 3 bases at V and 0 bases at J, with 15 bases in the middle. Germline values: CDR1 SGHTS, CDR2 YDEGEE. DNA for the CDR3: TGTGCCAGCAGCTACTCAGGGACATACATGAACACTGAAGCTTTCTTT. It encodes CASSYSGTYMNTEAFF.

The rearrangement links TRBV7-2 to TRBJ1-4; D uncertain. Germline V gives CDR1 SGHTA, CDR2 FQGNSA. V was clipped by 1 base and J by 0 bases, with 12 bases between them. The CDR3 runs to 17 residues. The DNA of the CDR3 is TGTGCCAGCAGCTTAGTCGTTTGGGCCTCAACTAATGAAAAACTGTTTTTT. As protein: CASSLVVWASTNEKLFF. Complete variable domain (other parts from reference TRBV7-2 and TRBJ1-4): GAGVSQSPSNKVTEKGKDVELRCDPISGHTALYWYRQSLGQGLEFLIYFQGNSAPDKSGLPSDRFSAERTGGSVSTLTIQRTQQEDSAVYLCASSLVVWASTNEKLFFGSGTQLSVL.

CDR3 DNA sequence: TGTGCCAGCAGTGAAGCGGGGGCATCGGACAGCAATCAGCCCCAGCATTTT. This gives the protein CASSEAGASDSNQPQHF. The V call is TRBV2, the J call TRBJ1-5; perhaps TRBD1 as D (6 bases). CDR3 length equals 17 residues. CDR1 and CDR2 from the germline V gene are SNHLY and FYNNEI. V was cut by 0 bases and J by 1 base, with 13 bases left in between.

CDR3 sequence (DNA): TGCGCCAGCAGCTTGGCCATATCGGGACAGGGGCACTACAATGAGCAGTTCTTC. Protein: CASSLAISGQGHYNEQFF. The J gene is TRBJ2-1, the V gene TRBV5-1; TRBD1 agrees at 10 bases. There are 18 residues in the CDR3. V dropped 0 bases and J dropped 3; count of bases not matched to a gene: 9. Germline-derived CDR1 and CDR2 are SGHRS and YFSETQ.

This chain uses TRBV5-1 with TRBJ2-4; D not certain. Germline V gene lookup returns CDR1 SGHRS and CDR2 YFSETQ. The CDR3 is made up of 17 amino acids. V dropped 0 bases and J dropped 5 bases, with 18 bases sitting between them. This chain's CDR3 is CASSLGLVDGTQNIQYF. The CDR3 DNA follows: TGCGCCAGCAGCTTGGGACTCGTAGATGGAACCCAAAACATTCAGTACTTC.

The CDR3 DNA reads as TGTGCCAGCTCCTCGCAGGGGGTTCAAGAGACCCAGTACTTC. Protein sequence: CASSSQGVQETQYF. V usage is TRBV19 and J usage is TRBJ2-5; TRBD1 agrees at 7 bases. The CDR3 has 14 residues. The V gene end was trimmed by 9 bases and the J gene end by 2 bases; junction bases not matched to a gene: 9. Germline V gives CDR1 LNHDA, CDR2 SQIVND (reference sequence).

The rearrangement joins TRBV11-1 to TRBJ2-1; D perhaps matches TRBD2 (5 bases). The ends were cut back, 5 bases at V and 10 bases at J, with 21 bases in the middle. The CDR3 is made up of 15 amino acids. From germline, CDR1 is SGHAT and CDR2 FQDESV (reference sequence). Here the CDR3 reads CASSPGSTLTGEQFF. The CDR3 coding sequence is TGTGCCAGCAGCCCCGGGTCAACCCTAACGGGAGAGCAGTTCTTC.

To note about this clone: Other nucleotide sequences from this sample produce the same CDR3. The chain uses TRBV14 and TRBJ2-6; TRBD1 is a possible D gene (6 bases). Germline V CDR1 and CDR2: SGHDN, FVKESK. The ends were cut back, 4 bases at V and 4 bases at J, with 11 bases in the middle. The CDR3 extends over 15 amino acids. The CDR3 loop is CASSLQGPGANVLTF. CDR3 bases: TGTGCCAGCAGCCTACAGGGACCCGGGGCCAACGTCCTGACTTTC.

This clone was observed once. This chain joins TRBV29-1 and TRBJ2-3, with a weak D call TRBD2 (5 bases). The V gene's germline CDR1 is SQVTM and CDR2 ANQGSEA. The CDR3 runs 13 residues. V was pared by 4 bases and J by 6 bases, with 14 bases between. DNA for the CDR3: TGCAGCGTTGGGCTAGCAGGCTTGGATACGCAGTATTTT. Amino acid sequence: CSVGLAGLDTQYF.